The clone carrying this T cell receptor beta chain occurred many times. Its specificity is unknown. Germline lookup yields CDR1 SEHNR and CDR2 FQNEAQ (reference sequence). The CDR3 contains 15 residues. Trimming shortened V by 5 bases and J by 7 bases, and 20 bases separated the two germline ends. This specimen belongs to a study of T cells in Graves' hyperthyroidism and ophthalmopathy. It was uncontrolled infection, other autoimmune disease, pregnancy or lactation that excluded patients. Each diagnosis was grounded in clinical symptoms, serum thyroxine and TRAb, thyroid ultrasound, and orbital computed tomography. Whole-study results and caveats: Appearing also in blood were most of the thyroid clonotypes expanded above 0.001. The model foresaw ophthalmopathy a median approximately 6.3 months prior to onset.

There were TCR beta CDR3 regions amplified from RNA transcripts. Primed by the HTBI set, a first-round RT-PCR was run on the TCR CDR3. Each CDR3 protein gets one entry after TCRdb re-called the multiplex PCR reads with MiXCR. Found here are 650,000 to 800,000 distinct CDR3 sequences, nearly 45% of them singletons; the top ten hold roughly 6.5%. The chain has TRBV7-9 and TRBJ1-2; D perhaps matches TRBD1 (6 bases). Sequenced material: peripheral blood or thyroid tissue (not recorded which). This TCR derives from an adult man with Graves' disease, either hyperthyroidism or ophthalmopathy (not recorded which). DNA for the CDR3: TGTGCCAGCAGCACCAGCGCACAGGGATCCGGTGGCTACACCTTC. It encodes CASSTSAQGSGGYTF. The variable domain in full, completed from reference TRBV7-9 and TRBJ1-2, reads DTGVSQNPRHKITKRGQNVTFRCDPISEHNRLYWYRQTLGQGPEFLTYFQNEAQLEKSRLLSDRFSAERPKGSFSTLEIQRTEQGDSAMYLCASSTSAQGSGGYTFGSGTRLTVV.